This paragraph reports one T cell receptor (beta chain). Germline V gene sequence: CDR1 SEHNR, CDR2 FQNEAQ (reference sequence). Unmatched junction bases numbered 1, after V lost 1 base and J lost 4 bases. The CDR3 is made up of 15 amino acids. The sample originates from a study of blood T cell repertoires in COVID-19. Overall study: Acute-phase and convalescent COVID-19 samples originated in the United States, Italy and Spain. The cDNA or gDNA used as material had been derived from T cells, B-cell-depleted T cells, or PBMCs.

Everyone who took part was roughly 18 to 90 years old, and they came from about 25 US areas. The method was immunoSEQ multiplex PCR; TCRdb's version includes in-frame clones alone and lacks a portion of them. This sample carries 150,000 or so clones, 80% to 85% of them seen once, and the ten largest clones take roughly 5.6%. The sample consisted of PBMCs or T cells enriched from blood (not recorded which). This sequence originates from a man between 65 and 85 years old who had been exposed to COVID-19. The rearrangement links TRBV7-9 to TRBJ2-1; 10 nucleotides agree with TRBD2. CDR3 bases: TGTGCCAGCAGCTTAGTAGCGGGAGGTTACAATGAGCAGTTCTTC. Translating it yields CASSLVAGGYNEQFF.